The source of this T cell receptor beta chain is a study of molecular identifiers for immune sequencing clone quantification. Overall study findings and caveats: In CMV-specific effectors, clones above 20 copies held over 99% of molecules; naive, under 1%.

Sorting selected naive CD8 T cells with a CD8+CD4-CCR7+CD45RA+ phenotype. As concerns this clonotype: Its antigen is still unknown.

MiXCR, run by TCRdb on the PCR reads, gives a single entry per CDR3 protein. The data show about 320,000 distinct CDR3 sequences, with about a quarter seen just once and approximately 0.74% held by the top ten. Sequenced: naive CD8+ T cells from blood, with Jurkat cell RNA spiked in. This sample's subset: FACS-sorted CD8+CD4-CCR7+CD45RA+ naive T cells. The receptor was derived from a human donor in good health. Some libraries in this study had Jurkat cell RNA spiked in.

This CDR3 reads CASSQDLAGVPEQYF. CDR3 bases: TGCGCCAGCAGCCAAGATCTAGCGGGGGTGCCAGAGCAGTACTTC. The gene calls are TRBV4-1 and TRBJ2-7, with 10 bases that match TRBD2. The CDR3 extends over 15 amino acids. J lost 7 bases, V lost 0 bases, and 6 bases had no gene match. Germline V lookup: CDR1 MGHRA, CDR2 YSYEKL.